The T cell receptor (beta chain) described here comes from a study of cytotoxic CD8 clonotypes in ibrutinib-treated CLL. General study points: Baseline values of clonality outstripped age-matched healthy donors and followed circulating CD8+ T-cell counts.

The CDR3 spans 13 residues. Germline lookup yields CDR1 SGHTA and CDR2 FQGTGA. V was shortened by 2 bases and J by 7 bases, with 9 bases between the two germline ends. Regarding this clone: What it recognizes is unknown.

TCRdb's table, derived via immunoSEQ multiplex PCR, lists solely in-frame clones and lacks some. Of 150,000 to 200,000 clones listed, approximately 80% are singletons. The sample was PBMCs, taken after 12 months of ibrutinib treatment. This chain uses TRBV7-3 with TRBJ1-3; D remains ambiguous. The sequence was collected from a human donor with chronic lymphocytic leukemia. This CDR3 is CASSLDKGNTIYF. CDR3 sequence (DNA): TGTGCCAGCAGCTTAGACAAAGGGAACACCATATATTTT.